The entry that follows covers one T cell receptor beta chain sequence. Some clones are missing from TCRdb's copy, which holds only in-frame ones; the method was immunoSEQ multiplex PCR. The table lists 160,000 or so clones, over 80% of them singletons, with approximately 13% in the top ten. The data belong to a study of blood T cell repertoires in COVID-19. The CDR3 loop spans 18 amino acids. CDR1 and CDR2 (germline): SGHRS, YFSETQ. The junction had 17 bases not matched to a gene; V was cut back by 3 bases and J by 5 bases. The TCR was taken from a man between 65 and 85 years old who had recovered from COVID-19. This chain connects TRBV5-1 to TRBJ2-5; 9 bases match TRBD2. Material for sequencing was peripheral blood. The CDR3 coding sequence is TGCGCCAGCAGCTACCGACCCTCGACTAGCGGAGGGGGTGAGACCCAGTACTTC. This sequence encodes CASSYRPSTSGGGETQYF.